Presented here are 28 T cell receptor beta chains from one specimen sequenced in a study of blood T cell repertoires in COVID-19 (TCRdb year 2020). The library was made by the immunoSEQ multiplex PCR assay. TCRdb retrieved this table from immuneACCESS and kept in-frame rearrangements only. Not all clones are present; in checked studies, unresolved V genes account for under half, and no reason is known for the remainder. The table for this sample lists about 190,000 clones; approximately 90% of them were counted only once. Clones ranked in the top ten supply roughly 6.2% of the sample. Sequencing was done on a sample of peripheral blood. The receptors come from a woman aged 35 to 49 who had recovered from COVID-19.

The CDR3 spells CASSPVANVLTF. CDR3 DNA: TGTGCCAGCAGCCCGGTGGCCAACGTCCTGACTTTC. The gene calls are TRBV7-9 and TRBJ2-6, with D hard to call. Trimming stripped 5 bases from V and 6 bases from J, with 5 bases between. Per the germline V gene, CDR1 is SEHNR and CDR2 is FQNEAQ (reference sequence). The CDR3 loop spans 12 amino acids.

This sequence joins TRBV7-2 and TRBJ2-3; 8 positions match TRBD2. Germline CDR1 reads SGHTA; CDR2 reads FQGNSA. The CDR3 is made up of 18 amino acids. The trim removed 1 base at V and 0 bases at J, leaving 9 bases unmatched. As DNA, the CDR3 is TGTGCCAGCAGCTTAGGCTTGCTAGCGGGCACTAGCACAGATACGCAGTATTTT. Translated: CASSLGLLAGTSTDTQYF.

This chain connects TRBV4-2 to TRBJ2-1; a weak D match, TRBD2 (6 bases). This CDR3 contains 15 residues. Trimming took 3 bases from V and 8 from J, leaving 17 bases between them. The germline CDR1 and CDR2 sequences are LGHNA and YNFKEQ. The CDR3 DNA reads as TGTGCCAGCAGCCAGGCCGGGACTCTGATCGATGAGCAGTTCTTC. Protein: CASSQAGTLIDEQFF.

This clone was counted a few times. V and J are TRBV3-1 (or the pseudogene TRBV3-2) and TRBJ2-2, with TRBD2 identical over 7 bases. This CDR3 is 16 amino acids long. The V gene end was trimmed by 4 bases and the J gene end by 1 base; junction bases not matched to a gene: 6. CDR1 and CDR2 (germline): LGHDT, YNNKEL (reference sequence). This CDR3 is CASSLNSGWNTGELFF. CDR3 in DNA: TGTGCCAGCAGCCTAAATAGCGGGTGGAACACCGGGGAGCTGTTTTTT.

The chain combines TRBV5-3 with TRBJ2-5; 8 positions match TRBD2. TRBV5-3 has ORF status, its function being uncertain. This CDR3 is 16 amino acids long. Unmatched junction bases numbered 7, after V lost 2 bases and J lost 1 base. The CDR3 here is CARSFPLAEPQETQYF. Here the CDR3 DNA reads TGTGCCAGAAGCTTTCCACTAGCGGAGCCCCAAGAGACCCAGTACTTC.

This rearrangement joins TRBV12-1 to TRBJ1-6. TRBV12-1 is shown as a pseudogene. This CDR3 has 23 amino acids. The CDR3 nucleotides read TGTGCCAGCAGCTTTATGCTTGGCACCACTAGATTCCAGCGGAGTTCCTATAATTCACCCCTCCACTTT. Residues: CASSFMLGTTRFQRSSYNSPLHF.

The genes are TRBV7-7 and TRBJ2-1; no definite D call. The V gene's germline CDR1 is SSHAT and CDR2 FNYEAQ (reference sequence). This CDR3 spans 15 amino acids. V shed 2 bases and J shed 4 bases, with 12 bases lying between them. The CDR3 protein is CASSLNSAEYNEQFF. In nucleotides, the CDR3 is TGTGCCAGCAGCTTAAACTCTGCCGAATACAATGAGCAGTTCTTC.

This clone has just one count. The chain employs TRBV27 and TRBJ2-7; 11 bases align to TRBD2. Germline V gene data show CDR1 as MNHEY and CDR2 as SMNVEV (reference sequence). CDR3 length equals 16 residues. V lost 2 bases and J lost 2; bases outside the gene matches: 5. The CDR3 is CASSLGTSGLPYEQYF. The CDR3 DNA reads as TGTGCCAGCAGTTTAGGGACTAGCGGTCTTCCCTACGAGCAGTACTTC.

This rearrangement joins TRBV25-1 to TRBJ2-7; no clear D gene. From germline, CDR1 is MGHDK and CDR2 SYGVNS. With 4 bases removed from V and 2 bases from J, the gap between germline ends came to 12 bases. CDR3 length: 14 amino acids. The CDR3: CASSGITATYEQYF. Here the CDR3 DNA reads TGTGCCAGCAGTGGTATAACAGCTACCTACGAGCAGTACTTC.

This sequence joins TRBV18 and TRBJ2-5; 13 bases agree with TRBD2. CDR1 and CDR2 from the germline V gene are KGHSH and LQKENI. This CDR3 comprises 16 residues. The V segment lost 3 bases and the J segment 3 bases; nucleotides outside the gene matches: 4. CDR3 DNA sequence: TGTGCCAGCTCACCCCGGGGACTAGCGGGGAAAGAGACCCAGTACTTC. As protein: CASSPRGLAGKETQYF. The complete variable domain, with remaining parts taken from reference TRBV18 and TRBJ2-5, reads NAGVMQNPRHLVRRRGQEARLRCSPMKGHSHVYWYRQLPEEGLKFMVYLQKENIIDESGMPKERFSAEFPKEGPSILRIQQVVRGDSAAYFCASSPRGLAGKETQYFGPGTRLLVL.

The genes are TRBV28 and TRBJ2-5; 8 bases are shared with TRBD1. From germline, CDR1 is MDHEN and CDR2 SYDVKM. This CDR3 spans 15 amino acids. With 5 bases clipped from V and 7 bases from J, the junction kept 12 bases outside the gene matches. CDR3 in DNA: TGTGCCAGCAGTATCCGCAGGGGGCGGGTGGGGACCCAGTACTTC. It translates to CASSIRRGRVGTQYF.

V usage is TRBV2 and J usage is TRBJ2-7; 8 bases fit TRBD2. The J segment lost 4 bases and the V segment lost 8 bases, leaving 10 bases of the junction unmatched. Germline assignment: CDR1 SNHLY and CDR2 FYNNEI. The CDR3 covers 14 residues. The CDR3 protein is CASVGLAHSYEQYF. The CDR3 nucleotides are TGTGCCAGCGTTGGACTAGCCCATTCGTACGAGCAGTACTTC.

J is TRBJ2-7 and V is TRBV6-6; the D is unclear. The germline V gene has CDR1 MNHNY and CDR2 SVGAGI (reference sequence). The CDR3 contains 16 residues. V lost 2 bases and J lost 0, with 14 bases in between. This CDR3 reads CASSYNGGNSSYEQYF. The CDR3 nucleotides are TGTGCCAGCAGTTACAACGGCGGCAATAGCTCCTACGAGCAGTACTTC.

The chain uses TRBV14 and TRBJ1-2, with D hard to call. The CDR3 totals 12 residues. V was clipped by 4 bases and J by 2 bases, with 5 bases between them. In germline, CDR1 is SGHDN, CDR2 FVKESK. Here the CDR3 reads CASSRLNYGYTF. The CDR3 DNA follows: TGTGCCAGCAGCCGACTGAACTATGGCTACACCTTC.

The rearrangement uses TRBV6-1 and TRBJ2-4; D unresolved. The CDR3 is 14 amino acids. Germline V gene data show CDR1 as MNHNS and CDR2 as SASEGT. Trimming removed 1 base from V and 11 bases from J, with 15 bases in between. In nucleotides, the CDR3 is TGTGCCAGCAGTGAAGGGGCACGCTTGGGCCTTCAGTACTTC. This codes for CASSEGARLGLQYF.

A note on this clone: At one end, the junction sequence differs from germline, possibly due to a read error. This chain links TRBV27 with TRBJ2-7; 9 bases align to TRBD1. Germline CDR1 and CDR2: MNHEY and SMNVEV (reference sequence). The CDR3 loop spans 15 amino acids. The CDR3 protein is CASSLSGTGIYEQYF. The CDR3 DNA sequence: TGTGCCAGCAGTCTATCCGGGACAGGGATTTACGAGCAGTACTTC.

This clone was seen only a few times. Other DNA sequences of this sample code for an identical CDR3. The V call is TRBV9, the J call TRBJ2-5; 12 bases fit TRBD2. V was clipped by 0 bases and J by 4 bases; unmatched bases: 10. The CDR3 runs to 18 residues. From germline, CDR1 is SGDLS and CDR2 YYNGEE. The CDR3 DNA is TGTGCCAGCAGCGTAGGTCGGCGACTAGCGGGAGAGGGAGAGACCCAGTACTTC. This gives the protein CASSVGRRLAGEGETQYF.

The V gene is TRBV5-1, the J gene TRBJ2-7; 8 positions agree with TRBD2. Germline CDR1 is SGHRS and CDR2 is YFSETQ. The CDR3 is made up of 14 amino acids. The junction had 7 bases not matched to a gene; V was cut back by 5 bases and J by 3 bases. CDR3 DNA: TGCGCCAGCAGTATCGCTAGCGGGTTCTACGAGCAGTACTTC. As protein: CASSIASGFYEQYF.

The chain uses TRBV18 and TRBJ1-1; 8 positions agree with TRBD1. V dropped 3 bases and J dropped 5; count of bases not matched to a gene: 11. The CDR3 covers 16 residues. Germline lookup yields CDR1 KGHSH and CDR2 LQKENI. CDR3 nucleotide sequence: TGTGCCAGCTCACCTGGACAGGGCGGTAGTAAAACTGAAGCTTTCTTT. Translation gives CASSPGQGGSKTEAFF.

This chain joins TRBV3-1 (or the pseudogene TRBV3-2) and TRBJ1-1, with D maybe TRBD1 (5 bases). CDR1 and CDR2 from the germline V gene are LGHDT and YNNKEL (reference sequence). CDR3 size: 13 residues. V was shortened by 1 base and J by 8 bases, with 11 bases between the two germline ends. CDR3 sequence (DNA): TGTGCCAGCAGCCAAGTGGGGCGCGGCGAAGCTTTCTTT. Translated, it gives CASSQVGRGEAFF.

The chain couples TRBV15 to TRBJ1-6, with D maybe TRBD1 (5 bases). Per germline, CDR1 LNHNV and CDR2 YYDKDF (reference sequence). V shed 0 bases and J shed 10 bases, with 16 bases lying between them. The CDR3 is 16 amino acids. The CDR3 DNA reads as TGTGCCACCAGCAGAGAAGGGTCAGGGAATTACTCACCCCTCCACTTT. Its protein is CATSREGSGNYSPLHF.

The V and J genes are TRBV20-1 and TRBJ2-5; maybe TRBD2 (6 bases). Germline V gene lookup returns CDR1 DFQATT and CDR2 SNEGSKA (reference sequence). V lost 3 bases to trimming and J lost 2 bases, with 10 bases between them. The CDR3 length is 13 residues. This CDR3 reads CSASPSGQETQYF. CDR3 coding DNA: TGCAGTGCTAGTCCGAGCGGGCAAGAGACCCAGTACTTC.

This clone occurred once. The chain has TRBV30 and TRBJ2-7, with D hard to call. The germline V gene has CDR1 GTSNPN and CDR2 SVGIG (reference sequence). V gave up 2 bases and J gave up 0 bases, with 8 bases separating them. The CDR3 has 13 amino acids. The CDR3 is CAWSTETSYEQYF. DNA of the CDR3: TGTGCCTGGAGTACAGAAACCTCCTACGAGCAGTACTTC. Looking up the rest from reference TRBV30 and TRBJ2-7 gives the full variable domain: SQTIHQWPATLVQPVGSPLSLECTVEGTSNPNLYWYRQAAGRGLQLLFYSVGIGQISSEVPQNLSASRPQDRQFILSSKKLLLSDSGFYLCAWSTETSYEQYFGPGTRLTVT.

V usage is TRBV29-1 and J usage is TRBJ2-3; D may be TRBD2 (5 bases). The V end was cut by 3 bases, the J end by 1 base, with 11 bases between. CDR3 length: 14 amino acids. The germline CDR1 and CDR2 sequences are SQVTM and ANQGSEA. The CDR3 DNA reads TGCAGCGTTGATCCCGGGAAGGGCACAGATACGCAGTATTTT. Translation: CSVDPGKGTDTQYF.

This clone was picked up one time. This rearrangement joins TRBV4-1 to TRBJ2-1; the D is unclear. Germline CDR1 MGHRA, CDR2 YSYEKL. The CDR3 covers 13 residues. Trimming removed 1 base at V and 8 bases at J, with 9 bases between. CDR3 in amino acids: CASSQALTDEQFF. The CDR3 nucleotides are TGCGCCAGCAGCCAAGCTCTCACGGATGAGCAGTTCTTC.

V usage is TRBV5-4 and J usage is TRBJ2-3, with 8 positions matching TRBD2. The V and J ends lost 4 bases and 0 bases, in that order; junction bases with no gene match: 7. The germline gives CDR1 SGHNT, CDR2 YYREEE (reference sequence). The CDR3 loop spans 16 amino acids. CDR3 in DNA: TGTGCCAGCAGCCCTCGGACTAGCAGCAGCACAGATACGCAGTATTTT. Translation gives CASSPRTSSSTDTQYF.

The rearrangement uses TRBV14 and TRBJ2-7; TRBD2 matches 16 bases. CDR1 and CDR2 (germline): SGHDN, FVKESK. The CDR3 is 18 amino acids. V shed 1 base and J 6 bases; nucleotides not matched to a gene: 9. The CDR3 DNA reads TGTGCCAGCAGCCAAGCGTGGGGACTAGCGGGAGGGAGCGTCGAGCAGTACTTC. It encodes CASSQAWGLAGGSVEQYF.

The rearrangement joins TRBV2 to TRBJ2-5, with no clear D. Per the germline V gene, CDR1 is SNHLY and CDR2 is FYNNEI. This CDR3 has 12 residues. V was cut by 6 bases and J by 5 bases, with 10 bases left in between. CDR3 region: CASSGLGETQYF. CDR3 DNA sequence: TGTGCCAGCAGCGGGTTAGGTGAGACCCAGTACTTC.